Sequencing of this T cell receptor beta chain was carried out in a study of blood T cell repertoires in COVID-19. Looking at the study overall: T cells, B-cell-depleted T cells, or PBMCs provided the cDNA or gDNA that served as material.

The CDR3 runs 15 residues. The V and J ends lost 5 bases and 7 bases respectively, with 18 bases between them. Germline CDR1 SGHAT, CDR2 FQNNGV. Patients of the Seattle cohort, enrolled during active infection, were followed longitudinally. In the original processing: Cell counts per sample came from amplifying reference gene primers. Assay: immunoSEQ multiplex PCR; the TCRdb copy retains only in-frame clones and omits some. That table gives V, J and clone size, and the DNA gave D and trimming. The sample lists fewer than 450,000 clones; about nine tenths were seen once. Sequenced: peripheral blood. This clonotype was obtained from a woman between 50 and 59 years old with COVID-19, enrolled during active disease. The gene calls are TRBV11-2 and TRBJ1-5; TRBD1 might be the D (6 bases). CDR3 sequence reads: CASSPERGIGQPQHF. CDR3 nucleotides: TGTGCCAGCAGCCCAGAGAGGGGGATAGGGCAGCCCCAGCATTTT.